The entry below gives a single T cell receptor (beta chain) sequence along with its context. Antigen unknown. The data belong to a study of regulatory T cells in long-lasting Graves disease. Study details: Over 5 years of antithyroid drugs with positive TSH receptor antibodies was taken to mean persistent Graves' disease.

With iRepertoire HTBI primers and Arm-PCR of CDR3 regions, TCR beta libraries were built. Source study methods: Samples collectively showed more than 55 TRBV and some 14 TRBJ segments. A single record per CDR3 protein comes from TCRdb applying MiXCR to the multiplex PCR reads. The V and J calls and clone size come from TCRdb's table, not from the authors' own analysis. This table has approximately 400,000 distinct CDR3 sequences, less than 25% appearing once. Per germline, CDR1 SGHTS and CDR2 YDEGEE. With 4 bases clipped from V and 5 bases from J, the junction kept 10 bases outside the gene matches. The CDR3 is 17 amino acids. Regarding the study as a whole: Because few samples were included, accuracy may have been lower.

Time point denoted: persistent/refractory GD, antithyroid drugs over 5 years with positive TRAb. The TCR library was made from RNA that had been extracted from PBMCs in TRIzol. The patients included were those that came from an endocrinology department in Xi'an, China. The V gene is TRBV5-8, the J gene TRBJ1-4; 11 bases match TRBD1. The material was peripheral blood mononuclear cells (PBMCs), obtained when the disease was refractory, from a patient treated with antithyroid drugs. The sequence came from a female donor with Graves disease. The CDR3 DNA is TGTGCCAGCAGCGTACCGGGACAGGGGGTTTCGAATGAAAAACTGTTTTTT. Translation gives CASSVPGQGVSNEKLFF.